This TCR beta chain was identified in a study of OX40 agonist ivuxolimab in advanced cancers. At the level of the study: Averaging about 60 years in age, with a range of roughly 20 to 90, the cohort was 82.7% male. Study outcomes and limitations: At 0.1 to 3.0 mg/kg and by week 6, clonal expansion occurred in CD4+ and CD8+ blood T cells.

With respect to this clone: Its antigen is still unknown.

Sequenced by immunoSEQ multiplex PCR; TCRdb stores in-frame clones only, minus some. The sample has approximately 86,000 clones, roughly 90% seen once; the top ten hold around 1.1%. The CDR3 spans 14 residues. V was trimmed by 6 bases and J by 1 base, leaving 10 bases between them. Germline V gives CDR1 SGHNT, CDR2 YYREEE (reference sequence). The J gene is TRBJ2-2, the V gene TRBV5-4, with D hard to call. This receptor was obtained from an adult with an advanced solid tumor such as melanoma, head and neck, liver or kidney cancer. The sequenced sample was CD4+ or CD8+ T cells sorted from blood, obtained in a trial of the OX40 agonist ivuxolimab. The CDR3 here is CASTLGVNTGELFF. The CDR3, as DNA: TGTGCCAGCACCCTTGGAGTGAACACCGGGGAGCTGTTTTTT.